Below, 15 T cell receptor beta chains from the same sample are listed, as sequenced in a study of T cell responses to AZD1222 COVID-19 vaccine. Here immunoSEQ multiplex PCR was the method, and the copy in TCRdb shows in-frame clones only, minus some. This table holds about 150,000 clones, 90% found once. The sequencing here drew on peripheral blood, taken on day 0 of AZD1222 vaccination. All receptors come from an adult in good health.

J is TRBJ1-4 and V is TRBV2, with D unresolved. The CDR3 covers 15 residues. V was shortened by 5 bases and J by 2 bases, with 12 bases between the two germline ends. Germline-derived CDR1 and CDR2 are SNHLY and FYNNEI. The CDR3 loop reads CASSIARKTNEKLFF. The CDR3, as DNA: TGTGCCAGCAGTATCGCCAGGAAGACTAATGAAAAACTGTTTTTT.

The V call is TRBV4-1, the J call TRBJ2-3; no clear D. The CDR3 extends over 14 amino acids. CDR1 and CDR2 from the germline V gene are MGHRA and YSYEKL. V was shortened by 1 base and J by 2 bases, with 7 bases between the two germline ends. The CDR3 DNA sequence: TGCGCCAGCAGCCAAGGGCCAGTCACAGATACGCAGTATTTT. Translation: CASSQGPVTDTQYF.

The CDR3 here is CATGRPTSHSYNEQFF. The DNA of the CDR3 is TGTGCCACCGGCCGTCCCACCTCCCACTCCTACAATGAGCAGTTCTTC. The V and J genes are TRBV24-1 and TRBJ2-1; D ambiguous. The CDR3 runs 16 residues. The germline V and J ends were trimmed by 9 bases and 0 bases, with 17 bases remaining between them. Looked up from germline, CDR1 is KGHDR and CDR2 is SFDVKD.

This chain connects TRBV4-2 to TRBJ2-7; D may be TRBD2 (6 bases). CDR3 length: 16 residues. In germline, CDR1 is LGHNA, CDR2 YNFKEQ. Deletions cut 0 bases from V and 0 bases from J, with 12 bases between. The chain's CDR3 is CASSQDFRDSSYEQYF. The CDR3 nucleotides read TGTGCCAGCAGCCAAGACTTCCGGGACTCCTCCTACGAGCAGTACTTC.

This rearrangement joins TRBV24-1 to TRBJ2-5; D possibly corresponds to TRBD2 (5 bases). Germline V lookup: CDR1 KGHDR, CDR2 SFDVKD. The ends were cut back, 6 bases at V and 4 bases at J, with 11 bases in the middle. This CDR3 has 13 amino acids. The chain's CDR3 is CATSLAGRETQYF. Written as DNA, the CDR3 is TGTGCCACCAGTTTGGCGGGCCGAGAGACCCAGTACTTC.

The chain couples TRBV5-5 to TRBJ2-1; 7 positions match TRBD2. The germline V gene encodes CDR1 SGHKS and CDR2 YYEKEE (reference sequence). The CDR3 totals 16 residues. V trimming: 5 bases; J trimming: 0 bases; junction bases outside the gene matches: 8. Here the CDR3 reads CASRGGAGNSYNEQFF. The CDR3, as DNA: TGTGCCAGCAGGGGAGGGGCAGGCAACTCCTACAATGAGCAGTTCTTC.

The CDR3 DNA sequence: TGTGCCAGCAGTATAACTAGCGGGAGGCCCTCCTACAATGAGCAGTTCTTC. Protein sequence: CASSITSGRPSYNEQFF. This chain links TRBV6-2 or TRBV6-3 with TRBJ2-1; 12 bases match TRBD2. Germline lookup yields CDR1 MNHEY and CDR2 SVGEGT. Unmatched junction bases numbered 5, after V lost 5 bases and J lost 0 bases. This CDR3 comprises 17 residues.

This clone appeared once. V is TRBV27 and J is TRBJ2-1; D might be TRBD2 (6 bases). V was shortened by 3 bases and J by 4 bases, with 10 bases between the two germline ends. This CDR3 has 14 amino acids. The germline V gene has CDR1 MNHEY and CDR2 SMNVEV (reference sequence). The CDR3 region has the DNA TGTGCCAGCAGTTTCGGGAGTCGGTACAATGAGCAGTTCTTC. As protein: CASSFGSRYNEQFF.

The chain has TRBV5-4 and TRBJ2-7, with TRBD2 as a possible D gene (6 bases). Trimming removed 4 bases from V and 0 bases from J, with 14 bases in between. From germline, CDR1 is SGHNT and CDR2 YYREEE (reference sequence). This CDR3 has 15 residues. CDR3 DNA sequence: TGTGCCAGCAGCCTTCGGGAGTTCGGCTCCTACGAGCAGTACTTC. Encoded protein: CASSLREFGSYEQYF.

The CDR3 DNA is TGTGCCAGCAGCATTCCTACCCTAGAAGAGTATGGCTACACCTTC. Protein: CASSIPTLEEYGYTF. The V call is TRBV21-1, the J call TRBJ1-2. TRBV21-1 represents a pseudogene. The CDR3 extends over 15 amino acids.

The rearrangement links TRBV27 to TRBJ2-1; D is undetermined. The V gene lost 3 bases and the J gene lost 6 bases, with 3 bases spanning the gap. The germline gives CDR1 MNHEY, CDR2 SMNVEV (reference sequence). CDR3 length: 11 residues. This CDR3 is CASSFSNEQFF. Here the CDR3 DNA reads TGTGCCAGCAGTTTTAGCAATGAGCAGTTCTTC.

The chain couples TRBV6-5 to TRBJ2-7, with D perhaps TRBD2 (6 bases). There are 13 residues in the CDR3. Per the germline V gene, CDR1 is MNHEY and CDR2 is SVGAGI. V was pared by 4 bases and J by 5 bases, with 12 bases between. CDR3 amino acids: CASSSGRIDEQYF. The DNA for the CDR3 is TGTGCCAGCAGTTCCGGGAGAATCGACGAGCAGTACTTC.

The V gene is TRBV27, the J gene TRBJ2-1, with TRBD2 matching over 7 bases. From germline, CDR1 is MNHEY and CDR2 SMNVEV (reference sequence). V was clipped by 5 bases and J by 3 bases; unmatched bases: 4. The CDR3 length is 14 residues. CDR3: CASSHLADYNEQFF. The CDR3 bases are TGTGCCAGCAGTCATCTAGCGGACTACAATGAGCAGTTCTTC.

This clone appeared once. The J gene is TRBJ2-7, the V gene TRBV18, with 7 nucleotides matching TRBD1. With 0 bases clipped from V and 5 bases from J, the junction kept 7 bases outside the gene matches. The CDR3 contains 15 residues. Looked up from germline, CDR1 is KGHSH and CDR2 is LQKENI. In DNA, the CDR3 is TGTGCCAGCTCACCACCGACGACAGGGAGCAACGAGCAGTACTTC. Its protein product is CASSPPTTGSNEQYF.

The gene calls are TRBV30 and TRBJ1-1; D gene unclear. Germline CDR1 GTSNPN, CDR2 SVGIG (reference sequence). This CDR3 has 12 amino acids. Trimming stripped 0 bases from V and 10 bases from J, with 12 bases between. The chain's CDR3 is CAWSVSGFGAFF. In nucleotides, the CDR3 is TGTGCCTGGAGTGTCTCGGGGTTCGGAGCTTTCTTT. Supplemented by reference TRBV30 and TRBJ1-1, the full variable domain reads SQTIHQWPATLVQPVGSPLSLECTVEGTSNPNLYWYRQAAGRGLQLLFYSVGIGQISSEVPQNLSASRPQDRQFILSSKKLLLSDSGFYLCAWSVSGFGAFFGQGTRLTVV.